This TCR beta chain stems from a study of shared T cell receptors in the human thymus. The repertoire was sequenced with immunoSEQ multiplex PCR; TCRdb's copy has only in-frame clones and lacks some. The sample carries approximately 730,000 clones, approximately 85% recorded once. The CDR3 runs 16 residues. CDR1 and CDR2 (germline): SGHRS, YFSETQ. Trimming pared 0 bases from V and 4 bases from J, leaving 13 bases between. These data were likewise used in another study, on human thymus T cells. That investigation notes: Congenital heart defects were the reason for the corrective surgery that the donors, healthy Finnish infants, were having. Resected material from corrective heart surgery provided the thymus tissue analysed. In thymic and blood repertoires alike, V and J usage looked biased. Highly overlapping thymic repertoires among unrelated individuals were reported in related research.

The sample consisted of thymocytes. The sequence came from a girl less than two years old with a congenital heart defect. This chain connects TRBV5-1 to TRBJ2-2; D remains ambiguous. This CDR3 reads CASSLVPVQATGELFF. The DNA of the CDR3 is TGCGCCAGCAGCTTGGTTCCCGTCCAGGCCACCGGGGAGCTGTTTTTT. Based on the CDR3 plus reference TRBV5-1 and TRBJ2-2, the full variable domain is KAGVTQTPRYLIKTRGQQVTLSCSPISGHRSVSWYQQTPGQGLQFLFEYFSETQRNKGNFPGRFSGRQFSNSRSEMNVSTLELGDSALYLCASSLVPVQATGELFFGEGSRLTVL.